These 2 T cell receptor beta chains originate from one sample sequenced in a study of blood T cell repertoires in COVID-19. Profiling relied on immunoSEQ multiplex PCR, and the TCRdb table lists in-frame clones only, not all of them. The sample lists 90,000 to 120,000 clones, over 70% occurring once. Sample: peripheral blood. Source of these receptors: a man aged 45-65 years with acute or convalescent COVID-19.

The chain recombines TRBV2 with TRBJ2-1; 11 nucleotides line up with TRBD1. The CDR3 is 15 residues long. J was trimmed by 0 bases and V by 11 bases; bases with no gene match: 6. Germline V gene data show CDR1 as SNHLY and CDR2 as FYNNEI. The CDR3 protein is CASGQGASSYNEQFF. The CDR3 coding sequence is TGTGCCTCCGGACAGGGGGCGAGCTCCTACAATGAGCAGTTCTTC.

The chain has TRBV2 and TRBJ1-3; D might be TRBD1 (5 bases). Germline values: CDR1 SNHLY, CDR2 FYNNEI. This CDR3 has 13 residues. V gave up 7 bases and J gave up 6 bases, with 13 bases separating them. The CDR3 here is CASKEGFVNTIYF. The CDR3 DNA is TGTGCCAGCAAGGAGGGGTTTGTAAACACCATATATTTT.